This TCR beta chain comes out of a study of blood T cell repertoires in COVID-19. On the study more broadly: Both acute and convalescent COVID-19 samples were obtained from the United States, Italy and Spain. Sources were T cells, B-cell-depleted T cells, or PBMCs; the material itself was cDNA or gDNA.

Source study methods: It was from reference gene primer amplification that nucleated cell counts were estimated. Libraries were prepared by immunoSEQ multiplex PCR; TCRdb keeps only in-frame clonotypes and omits some of them. V, J and clone size reflect that table, while D and trimming were determined from the DNA. The sample consists of some 260,000 clones, around nine tenths of them appearing once. This CDR3 is 16 amino acids long. Germline V gene data show CDR1 as SGHKS and CDR2 as YYEKEE (reference sequence). J lost 0 bases, V lost 4 bases, and 8 bases had no gene match. The sequenced material came from peripheral blood. The chain joins TRBV5-5 to TRBJ2-3; 7 bases line up with TRBD2. The TCR originated in a man aged 18 to 30 with active or convalescent COVID-19. The CDR3 protein is CASSLQGLTSTDTQYF. CDR3 DNA sequence: TGTGCCAGCAGCCTCCAGGGACTAACTAGCACAGATACGCAGTATTTT.